This entry concerns a single TCR beta chain. As yet, its antigen is unknown. The CDR3 does not close with the conserved phenylalanine or tryptophan, likely indicating a read error. The DNA is omitted, as the CDR3 cannot be located on it reliably, and the CDR3 follows TCRdb's listing. The entry originates in a study of T cell repertoires in cytomegalovirus infection. MiXCR, applied by TCRdb to the reads, yields one record per CDR3 protein. The repertoire holds 68,000 or so distinct CDR3 sequences, with 22% as singletons. This receptor was taken from a human donor in good health (CMV status not recorded). Some clones in this sample may be carry-over from other donors' samples. Sample: PBMCs, sequenced either directly or after in vitro stimulation (not recorded which).

The CDR3 sequence: CASSSQGGYTEAFL. The chain links TRBV6-5 to TRBJ1-1. Germline V lookup: CDR1 MNHEY, CDR2 SVGAGI. The CDR3 comprises 14 residues, both ends counted.